The rows below give T cell receptor beta chains drawn from one sample of a study of blood T cell repertoires in COVID-19. Here immunoSEQ multiplex PCR was the method, and the copy in TCRdb shows in-frame clones only, minus some. The sample has 250,000 to 300,000 clones, less than 90% seen once. Sequencing was done on a sample of peripheral blood. The receptors originated from a woman under 40 with COVID-19, enrolled during active disease. Each CDR3 is given with its conserved first and last residue. A D gene is named only where the DNA matches it firmly. Expanded clones get a size class; other rows say once, few or many, or leave the size out.

CDR3	DNA	size	J	D	V	length
CASSLGFRAGGTYNEQFF	TGTGCCAGCAGTTTAGGGTTCCGTGCGGGGGGTACCTACAATGAGCAGTTCTTC	.	TRBJ2-1	TRBD2	TRBV27	18
CASMRRDNSYEQYF	TGTGCCAGCATGCGCCGGGACAACTCCTACGAGCAGTACTTC	few	TRBJ2-7	.	TRBV7-9	14
CAISESYGYTF	TGTGCCATCAGTGAATCATATGGCTACACCTTC	once	TRBJ1-2	.	TRBV10-3	11
CASSPIAGSRVYTGELFF	TGTGCCAGCAGCCCCATTGCGGGGAGTAGGGTATACACCGGGGAGCTGTTTTTT	.	TRBJ2-2	.	TRBV3-1/TRBV3-2	18
CASSLPGLAGALTTGELFF	TGTGCCAGCAGCTTGCCGGGGCTAGCGGGGGCCTTGACCACCGGGGAGCTGTTTTTT	few	TRBJ2-2	TRBD2	TRBV7-8	19
CATSRTGYEQYF	TGTGCCACCTCAAGGACAGGCTACGAGCAGTACTTC	.	TRBJ2-7	TRBD1	TRBV2	12
CASSEPQGANTGELFF	TGTGCCAGCAGTGAACCCCAGGGGGCGAACACCGGGGAGCTGTTTTTT	.	TRBJ2-2	TRBD1	TRBV2	16
CASSFWGRGNEKLFF	TGTGCCAGCAGTTTCTGGGGAAGGGGTAATGAAAAACTGTTTTTT	.	TRBJ1-4	.	TRBV27	15
CASSVGTKGSPLHF	TGTGCCAGCAGCGTAGGGACAAAGGGTTCACCCCTCCACTTT	.	TRBJ1-6	.	TRBV9	14
CASSPRTGVNEQFF	TGTGCCAGCAGCCCTCGGACAGGGGTCAATGAGCAGTTCTTC	.	TRBJ2-1	TRBD1	TRBV7-9	14
CASSSTPIMTGLTGELFF	TGTGCCAGCAGCTCTACGCCCATAATGACAGGGCTCACCGGGGAGCTGTTTTTT	.	TRBJ2-2	TRBD1	TRBV3-1/TRBV3-2	18
CASPGDLLTYEQYF	TGTGCCAGCCCAGGGGACCTACTTACCTACGAGCAGTACTTC	.	TRBJ2-7	.	TRBV18	14
CASSVSASEYQPQHF	TGTGCCAGTAGTGTCTCCGCCAGCGAGTATCAGCCCCAGCATTTT	.	TRBJ1-5	.	TRBV19	15
CASSRDSTFYGYTF	TGTGCCAGCAGCCGTGACAGCACCTTCTATGGCTACACCTTC	.	TRBJ1-2	.	TRBV13	14
CASRLTSYNSPLHF	TGTGCCAGCAGGCTTACTTCCTATAATTCACCCCTCCACTTT	.	TRBJ1-6	.	TRBV3-1/TRBV3-2	14
CASTGGGTGIYEQYF	TGTGCCAGCACCGGAGGAGGGACAGGGATTTACGAGCAGTACTTC	.	TRBJ2-7	TRBD1	TRBV7-9	15
CASSLGQGAGTGELFF	TGTGCCAGCAGCTTAGGCCAGGGGGCCGGCACCGGGGAGCTGTTTTTT	.	TRBJ2-2	TRBD1	TRBV7-9	16
CASSSPGGTTEAFF	TGTGCCAGCAGCTCACCCGGGGGGACCACTGAAGCTTTCTTT	.	TRBJ1-1	.	TRBV5-4	14
CASSMSGGGAFSKQFF	TGTGCCAGCAGCATGAGCGGGGGTGGTGCGTTCTCTAAGCAGTTCTTC	once	TRBJ2-1	TRBD2	TRBV7-6	16
CASSLSGVVNYEQYF	TGTGCCAGCAGTTTATCAGGGGTCGTAAACTACGAGCAGTACTTC	.	TRBJ2-7	.	TRBV27	15
CSASRQGLNKQYF	TGCAGTGCTAGTAGACAGGGATTGAATAAGCAGTACTTC	.	TRBJ2-7	TRBD1	TRBV20-1	13
CASSLWVTGGASNTEAFF	TGCGCCAGCAGCCTTTGGGTTACAGGGGGCGCATCTAACACTGAAGCTTTCTTT	.	TRBJ1-1	TRBD1	TRBV5-1	18
CASSPLVDRGHSDTQYF	TGTGCCAGCTCACCACTGGTGGACAGGGGGCATTCAGATACGCAGTATTTT	.	TRBJ2-3	TRBD1	TRBV18	17
CASSFGTTSSYEQYF	TGTGCCAGCAGCTTCGGGACAACCAGCTCCTACGAGCAGTACTTC	.	TRBJ2-7	.	TRBV5-4	15
CASSLVSGGETQYF	TGTGCCAGCAGTCTTGTTAGCGGGGGGGAGACCCAGTACTTC	.	TRBJ2-5	TRBD2	TRBV5-5	14
CASSQQSTDTQYF	TGCGCCAGCAGCCAACAGAGCACAGATACGCAGTATTTT	.	TRBJ2-3	.	TRBV4-1	13
CAWRAGANEQFF	TGTGCCTGGAGAGCGGGGGCCAATGAGCAGTTCTTC	.	TRBJ2-1	TRBD2	TRBV30	12
CASSLKGSNQPQHF	TGTGCCAGCAGTTTAAAGGGGAGCAATCAGCCCCAGCATTTT	.	TRBJ1-5	.	TRBV27	14
CASSSTVTGVSYGYTF	TGTGCCAGCAGCTCAACCGTGACAGGGGTGAGCTATGGCTACACCTTC	.	TRBJ1-2	TRBD1	TRBV11-2	16
CATSDDSGYTF	TGTGCCACCAGTGACGACAGTGGCTACACCTTC	.	TRBJ1-2	.	TRBV24-1	11
CASSSPGYGYTF	TGTGCCAGCAGCTCCCCGGGCTATGGCTACACCTTC	.	TRBJ1-2	.	TRBV5-4	12
CASSPRVGGLADTQYF	TGTGCCAGCAGCCCCCGCGTGGGGGGGCTTGCAGATACGCAGTATTTT	.	TRBJ2-3	.	TRBV6-6	16
CASSDSRSNQPQHF	TGTGCCAGCAGTGACAGTCGTAGCAATCAGCCCCAGCATTTT	.	TRBJ1-5	.	TRBV13	14
CASRSLMNTEAFF	TGTGCCAGCAGGTCACTCATGAACACTGAAGCTTTCTTT	.	TRBJ1-1	.	TRBV7-9	13
CASSDPGLATGELFF	TGTGCCAGCAGTGACCCGGGACTAGCAACCGGGGAGCTGTTTTTT	.	TRBJ2-2	TRBD2	TRBV25-1	15
CASSYGRDYEQYF	TGTGCCAGCAGTTATGGCAGGGACTACGAGCAGTACTTC	.	TRBJ2-7	.	TRBV6-6	13
CASRHVRNSNQPQHF	TGTGCCAGTAGACACGTCAGAAATAGCAATCAGCCCCAGCATTTT	.	TRBJ1-5	.	TRBV19	15
CASTEIYEQYF	TGTGCCAGCACAGAAATCTACGAGCAGTACTTC	once	TRBJ2-7	.	TRBV2	11
CASRVLVGTGAGYTF	TGTGCCAGCAGAGTTCTGGTAGGGACAGGGGCCGGCTACACCTTC	.	TRBJ1-2	TRBD1	TRBV2	15
CASSRGEGASNTEAFF	TGCGCCAGCAGTCGGGGGGAAGGGGCCTCTAACACTGAAGCTTTCTTT	.	TRBJ1-1	.	TRBV10-1	16
CASSQPQGYDYGYTF	TGTGCCAGCAGCCAGCCACAGGGGTATGACTATGGCTACACCTTC	.	TRBJ1-2	TRBD1	TRBV4-2	15
CASSPGTGRVLWPLHF	TGTGCCAGCAGCCCCGGGACAGGGCGGGTACTTTGGCCCCTCCACTTT	.	TRBJ1-6	TRBD1	TRBV7-9	16
CASSLWGRDEQYF	TGCGCCAGCAGCTTGTGGGGGCGCGACGAGCAGTACTTC	.	TRBJ2-7	.	TRBV5-1	13
CASSPRVNSPLHF	TGTGCCAGCAGCCCCAGGGTGAATTCACCCCTCCACTTT	.	TRBJ1-6	.	TRBV7-9	13
CASSEGGGRGETQYF	TGCGCCAGCAGTGAGGGCGGGGGGCGCGGAGAGACCCAGTACTTC	.	TRBJ2-5	TRBD2	TRBV10-1	15
CASSQDTSRTGDFF	TGCGCCAGCAGCCAAGACACATCAAGGACAGGGGATTTCTTT	.	TRBJ1-1	TRBD1	TRBV4-1	14
CASSRLQGDSTNEKLFF	TGCGCCAGCAGCCGCCTACAGGGGGACTCAACTAATGAAAAACTGTTTTTT	.	TRBJ1-4	TRBD1	TRBV5-1	17
CASSGSLGPQEQYF	TGCGCCAGCAGCGGCTCTCTGGGGCCGCAGGAGCAGTATTTT	.	TRBJ2-3	.	TRBV5-1	14
CASSEVVWRDRNTGELFF	TGCGCCAGCAGCGAGGTTGTATGGCGGGACAGAAACACCGGGGAGCTGTTTTTT	once	TRBJ2-2	.	TRBV5-1	18
CASSEASGGFLYEQYF	TGTGCCAGCAGCGAAGCTAGCGGGGGGTTTCTCTACGAGCAGTACTTC	few	TRBJ2-7	TRBD2	TRBV9	16
CASSQTPGGGGEKLFF	TGCGCCAGCAGCCAGACCCCTGGGGGTGGAGGGGAAAAACTGTTTTTT	.	TRBJ1-4	.	TRBV4-1	16
CASSTQGQGRLEDEQYF	TGTGCCAGCAGCACCCAAGGTCAGGGGCGCCTAGAGGACGAGCAGTACTTC	.	TRBJ2-7	.	TRBV5-5	17